This T cell receptor beta chain was sequenced in a study of identical twins. Study-level points and caveats: Beta out-of-frame sequences showed weaker excess sharing between twins.

Carrying unique molecular identifiers, the cDNA also gained a universal primer site through template switching. TCRdb fed the 5' RACE reads into MiXCR, producing one record per CDR3 protein. The sample gives about 570,000 distinct CDR3 sequences, more than 9% of which show up once; under 3.5% is in the top ten. Comments on this clonotype: No antigen is known for it.

This sample also appeared in a second study, on yellow fever vaccine responses in identical twins.

Sequenced input: PBMCs. The clonotype originates from a woman between 18 and 29 years old in good health.

CDR3 DNA sequence: TGTGCCAGCAGTTACGTAAGCGGGAGGCCTCAGATCTACAATGAGCAGTTCTTC. It translates to CASSYVSGRPQIYNEQFF. This rearrangement joins TRBV6-5 to TRBJ2-1; TRBD2 aligns across 9 bases. The length of the CDR3 is 18 residues. The V gene's germline CDR1 is MNHEY and CDR2 SVGAGI. J was trimmed by 3 bases and V by 2 bases; bases with no gene match: 11.